This TCR beta chain was observed in a study of cytomegalovirus exposure and HLA in healthy donors. Findings and limits, study-wide: Later work showed greater clonal expansion in HLA-associated TCR beta chains than in equally common others.

Points on this clone: Its target is not known.

The PCR employed 60 Vbeta primers together with 13 Jbeta primers. The assay was immunoSEQ multiplex PCR, and TCRdb's table has in-frame clones only and misses some. The sample contains 250,000 to 350,000 clones, around 66% of which appear only once. The CDR3 consists of 17 residues. CDR1 and CDR2 (germline): SEHNR, FQNEAQ (reference sequence). Trimming removed 2 bases from V and 5 bases from J, with 21 bases in between. Sequenced material: PBMCs. The receptor was isolated from a female donor in good health and CMV-seronegative. The rearrangement joins TRBV7-9 to TRBJ2-5; D may be TRBD2 (6 bases). The CDR3 nucleotides read TGTGCCAGCAGCTTACAGTCCGGGACCCAGGCGGGGGAGACCCAGTACTTC. Amino acid sequence: CASSLQSGTQAGETQYF.